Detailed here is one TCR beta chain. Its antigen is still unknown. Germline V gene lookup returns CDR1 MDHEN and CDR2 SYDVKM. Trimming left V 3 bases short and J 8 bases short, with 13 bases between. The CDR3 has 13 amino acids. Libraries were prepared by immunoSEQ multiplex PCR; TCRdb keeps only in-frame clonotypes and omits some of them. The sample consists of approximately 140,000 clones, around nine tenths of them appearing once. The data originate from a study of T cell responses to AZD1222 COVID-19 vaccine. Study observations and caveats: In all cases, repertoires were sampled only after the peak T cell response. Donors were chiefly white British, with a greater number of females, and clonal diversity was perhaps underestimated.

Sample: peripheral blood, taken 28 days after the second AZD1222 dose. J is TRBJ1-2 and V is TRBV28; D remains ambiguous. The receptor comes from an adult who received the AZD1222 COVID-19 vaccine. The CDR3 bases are TGTGCCAGCAGTTTCCAGAGGGCGGAAGGCTACACCTTC. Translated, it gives CASSFQRAEGYTF.